This TCR beta chain was captured in a study of cytomegalovirus exposure and HLA in healthy donors. Study context: Unique TCRs numbering around 80 million, obtained from HLA-typed donors, made up an early data release. Study-wide points: Being productive about 90% or about 30% of the time was typical of most TCR beta V segments in an earlier analysis. TRBV6-2, TRBV6-3 and some other V segments were excluded as indistinguishable. Versus the roughly 700-donor mean, an Asian-associated ancestry cluster reportedly showed fewer N-insertions in a later analysis.

The PCR ran on 60 Vbeta and 13 Jbeta primers. Sequencing used immunoSEQ multiplex PCR; TCRdb keeps in-frame clones, though not all of them. Here the sample spans hundreds of thousands of clones, about 80% being singletons. V lost 1 base and J lost 1, with 8 bases in between. Germline V gives CDR1 SGHVS, CDR2 FQNEAQ. This CDR3 spans 14 amino acids. Details on this clone: The antigen remains undetermined.

Sequenced material: PBMCs. This clonotype originated in a male donor in good health and CMV-seronegative. V and J are TRBV7-8 and TRBJ2-7, with D perhaps TRBD2 (7 bases). The CDR3 is CASSLEGGSYEQYF. The CDR3 DNA reads as TGTGCCAGCAGCTTAGAGGGGGGGTCCTACGAGCAGTACTTC.